A single sample gave rise to the 24 T cell receptor beta chains below, sequenced in a study of OX40 agonist ivuxolimab in advanced cancers. TCRdb's table, derived via immunoSEQ multiplex PCR, lists solely in-frame clones and lacks some. The sample lists roughly 98,000 clones; roughly 80% were seen once. Specimen: CD4+ or CD8+ T cells sorted from blood, collected in a trial of the OX40 agonist ivuxolimab. The receptors originated from an adult with an advanced solid tumor such as melanoma, head and neck, liver or kidney cancer.

The rearrangement joins TRBV11-2 to TRBJ2-1; 8 bases are shared with TRBD1. The CDR3 totals 14 residues. Looked up from germline, CDR1 is SGHAT and CDR2 is FQNNGV. V was clipped by 5 bases and J by 6 bases; unmatched bases: 6. The CDR3 loop reads CASSPIGQGNEQFF. The CDR3 region has the DNA TGTGCCAGCAGCCCAATCGGACAGGGCAATGAGCAGTTCTTC.

This clone was recorded only once. The V call is TRBV14, the J call TRBJ2-2; D is unclear. This CDR3 has 14 residues. Germline CDR1 SGHDN, CDR2 FVKESK. V was clipped by 1 base and J by 3 bases, with 6 bases between them. This chain's CDR3 is CASSQVEYTGELFF. The DNA of the CDR3 is TGTGCCAGCAGCCAAGTGGAGTACACCGGGGAGCTGTTTTTT.

The rearrangement joins TRBV7-9 to TRBJ1-2, with TRBD1 as a possible D gene (5 bases). The CDR3 totals 15 residues. Germline loops: CDR1 SEHNR, CDR2 FQNEAQ (reference sequence). The ends were cut back, 3 bases at V and 1 base at J, with 12 bases in the middle. The CDR3 sequence: CASSLGRTVNYGYTF. CDR3 in DNA: TGTGCCAGCAGCTTGGGGCGGACGGTTAACTATGGCTACACCTTC.

The V gene is TRBV7-6, the J gene TRBJ2-3; 10 bases are shared with TRBD2. There are 13 residues in the CDR3. J was trimmed by 11 bases and V by 5 bases; bases with no gene match: 7. Germline V CDR1 and CDR2: SGHVS, FNYEAQ. The CDR3 nucleotides are TGTGCCAGCAGCAGGAGCGGGGGGGGTGAGCAGTATTTT. It encodes CASSRSGGGEQYF.

The chain couples TRBV4-1 to TRBJ1-4; D perhaps matches TRBD1 (6 bases). Trimming left V 0 bases short and J 5 bases short, with 19 bases between. The CDR3 is 18 amino acids. In germline, CDR1 is MGHRA, CDR2 YSYEKL. Here the CDR3 DNA reads TGCGCCAGCAGCCAAGATTCGGGTACAGGGCGTAGGAATGAAAAACTGTTTTTT. This gives the protein CASSQDSGTGRRNEKLFF.

V is TRBV6-6 and J is TRBJ2-1; TRBD2 agrees at 9 bases. The CDR3 extends over 15 amino acids. The junction had 7 bases not matched to a gene; V was cut back by 6 bases and J by 4 bases. Germline CDR1 reads MNHNY; CDR2 reads SVGAGI (reference sequence). CDR3: CASSPRTSAYNEQFF. In DNA, the CDR3 is TGTGCCAGCAGCCCCCGGACTAGCGCATACAATGAGCAGTTCTTC.

This clone came up a few times. Written as DNA, the CDR3 is TGTGCCAGTAGCCTGGGCAGGGGAAAAGCTTTCTTT. This codes for CASSLGRGKAFF. The chain combines TRBV19 with TRBJ1-1, with D possibly TRBD1 on 6 matching bases. The germline gives CDR1 LNHDA, CDR2 SQIVND (reference sequence). The V and J ends lost 6 bases and 9 bases respectively, with 14 bases between them. This CDR3 has 12 residues.

This clone came up a few times. The CDR3 reads CASSPQGRTDTDTQYF. The CDR3 DNA reads as TGTGCCAGCAGCCCGCAGGGGCGGACGGACACAGATACGCAGTATTTT. The V and J genes are TRBV7-2 and TRBJ2-3; maybe TRBD1 (6 bases). This CDR3 is built from 16 residues. Trimming shortened V by 5 bases and J by 2 bases, and 17 bases separated the two germline ends. Germline loops: CDR1 SGHTA, CDR2 FQGNSA.

CDR3 in amino acids: CASSMTGGRGQPQHF. CDR3 in DNA: TGTGCCAGTAGCATGACAGGGGGCAGGGGTCAGCCCCAGCATTTT. This chain joins TRBV19 and TRBJ1-5; 10 bases line up with TRBD1. With 6 bases clipped from V and 6 bases from J, the junction kept 8 bases outside the gene matches. Per the germline V gene, CDR1 is LNHDA and CDR2 is SQIVND (reference sequence). This CDR3 is 15 amino acids long.

This chain joins TRBV6-4 and TRBJ2-7; 14 nucleotides align to TRBD2. The germline V gene encodes CDR1 MRHNA and CDR2 SNTAGT. This CDR3 contains 20 residues. With 7 bases clipped from V and 0 bases from J, the junction kept 17 bases outside the gene matches. The CDR3 bases are TGTGCCAGCACCCAGGTTAGGGGGACTAGCGGGAGCACCATCTCCTACGAGCAGTACTTC. Encoded protein: CASTQVRGTSGSTISYEQYF.

The rearrangement joins TRBV10-2 to TRBJ2-6; D uncertain. Deletions cut 9 bases from V and 2 bases from J, with 8 bases between. There are 13 residues in the CDR3. Germline V CDR1 and CDR2: WSHSY, SAAADI. The CDR3: CASYLTGANVLTF. Written as DNA, the CDR3 is TGCGCCAGTTACCTAACTGGGGCCAACGTCCTGACTTTC.

The chain uses TRBV7-9 and TRBJ1-6; D not certain. The CDR3 loop spans 13 amino acids. Germline CDR1 and CDR2: SEHNR and FQNEAQ (reference sequence). Trimming took off 1 base at V and 14 bases at J, with 12 bases between the two ends. CDR3 DNA sequence: TGTGCCAGCAGCTTAGGGGAGGAGATGTCCCTCCACTTT. This encodes CASSLGEEMSLHF.

The chain uses TRBV7-2 and TRBJ1-6; tentative D call: TRBD1 (5 bases). V lost 8 bases, J lost 7 bases, and 12 bases lay in between. The germline V gene encodes CDR1 SGHTA and CDR2 FQGNSA. The CDR3 extends over 13 amino acids. The CDR3 DNA reads as TGTGCCAGCTCGGGACGGGTCAATTCACCCCTCCACTTT. Translated: CASSGRVNSPLHF.

This clone has a handful of counts. J is TRBJ1-5 and V is TRBV2; 8 nucleotides line up with TRBD1. There are 15 residues in the CDR3. Looked up from germline, CDR1 is SNHLY and CDR2 is FYNNEI. The V and J ends lost 6 bases and 2 bases, in that order; junction bases with no gene match: 6. CDR3 sequence: CASRTSGGRNQPQHF. The CDR3, as DNA: TGTGCCAGCAGAACTTCAGGGGGCCGCAATCAGCCCCAGCATTTT. The full variable domain, rest sourced from reference TRBV2 and TRBJ1-5, is EPEVTQTPSHQVTQMGQEVILRCVPISNHLYFYWYRQILGQKVEFLVSFYNNEISEKSEIFDDQFSVERPDGSNFTLKIRSTKLEDSAMYFCASRTSGGRNQPQHFGDGTRLSIL.

The chain links TRBV30 to TRBJ1-6, with TRBD1 as a possible D gene (6 bases). This CDR3 has 15 amino acids. Germline loops: CDR1 GTSNPN, CDR2 SVGIG (reference sequence). With 3 bases removed from V and 9 bases from J, the gap between germline ends came to 18 bases. DNA of the CDR3: TGTGCCTGGAGCGTCGTGGACAGTACGGCTTCACCCCTCCACTTT. Residues: CAWSVVDSTASPLHF. Full variable domain (remainder filled in from reference TRBV30 and TRBJ1-6): SQTIHQWPATLVQPVGSPLSLECTVEGTSNPNLYWYRQAAGRGLQLLFYSVGIGQISSEVPQNLSASRPQDRQFILSSKKLLLSDSGFYLCAWSVVDSTASPLHFGNGTRLTVT.

V is TRBV28 and J is TRBJ2-1, with D possibly TRBD2 on 6 matching bases. Germline V CDR1 and CDR2: MDHEN, SYDVKM. CDR3 size: 16 residues. The V gene lost 4 bases and the J gene lost 0 bases, with 13 bases spanning the gap. The CDR3 DNA reads TGTGCCAGCAGTTGGACGCGGGACCTCTCCTACAATGAGCAGTTCTTC. Translating it yields CASSWTRDLSYNEQFF.

The chain uses TRBV30 and TRBJ2-5; a possible D gene is TRBD2 (6 bases). Germline V gene sequence: CDR1 GTSNPN, CDR2 SVGIG (reference sequence). This CDR3 contains 16 residues. V was shortened by 0 bases and J by 4 bases, with 18 bases between the two germline ends. DNA for the CDR3: TGTGCCTGGAGTGTACCCGGGACTTCGGGACGAGAGACCCAGTACTTC. Protein sequence: CAWSVPGTSGRETQYF.

J is TRBJ2-3 and V is TRBV7-2; TRBD1 aligns across 10 bases. The length of the CDR3 is 17 residues. CDR1 is SGHTA, CDR2 FQGNSA, per germline. The trim removed 4 bases at V and 1 base at J, leaving 8 bases unmatched. The CDR3 loop is CASSSQIGTGGTDTQYF. In DNA form, the CDR3 reads TGTGCCAGCAGCTCCCAGATTGGGACAGGGGGCACAGATACGCAGTATTTT.

The chain links TRBV15 to TRBJ2-4; D is unclear. V was trimmed by 0 bases and J by 7 bases, leaving 10 bases between them. The CDR3 sequence is 14 residues long. Germline values: CDR1 LNHNV, CDR2 YYDKDF (reference sequence). Here the CDR3 DNA reads TGTGCCACCAGCAGAGATAGAGGAGCGAACATTCAGTACTTC. It encodes CATSRDRGANIQYF.

The rearrangement links TRBV15 to TRBJ1-3; D uncertain. Germline CDR1 is LNHNV and CDR2 is YYDKDF (reference sequence). The CDR3 is made up of 13 amino acids. Trimming cost V 0 bases and J 4 bases, with 4 bases left between them. CDR3 loop: CATSRDRGNTIYF. The CDR3 region has the DNA TGTGCCACCAGCAGAGATCGGGGAAACACCATATATTTT.

The chain recombines TRBV5-1 with TRBJ2-3; D possibly corresponds to TRBD2 (6 bases). The CDR3 contains 16 residues. The germline V gene encodes CDR1 SGHRS and CDR2 YFSETQ. V lost 7 bases and J 3 bases, leaving 21 bases between the germline ends. CDR3 bases: TGCGCCAGCCAGACCGGACTGTGGAGGGAAACAGATACGCAGTATTTT. It translates to CASQTGLWRETDTQYF.

This clone was detected a few times. The V and J genes are TRBV9 and TRBJ1-2; D gene unclear. The CDR3 is made up of 15 amino acids. Germline CDR1 is SGDLS and CDR2 is YYNGEE. Trimming stripped 3 bases from V and 5 bases from J, with 17 bases between. The DNA for the CDR3 is TGTGCCAGCAGCGCAATCCCGCCGGGCCGGTATGGCTACACCTTC. It yields the protein CASSAIPPGRYGYTF.

The chain employs TRBV18 and TRBJ2-7, with D uncertain. V was cut by 5 bases and J by 3 bases, with 11 bases left in between. The germline CDR1 and CDR2 sequences are KGHSH and LQKENI. The CDR3 has 13 amino acids. CDR3 in amino acids: CASSEFPYYEQYF. The DNA of the CDR3 is TGTGCCAGCTCAGAATTCCCGTACTACGAGCAGTACTTC.

This clone appeared a few times. The V gene is TRBV30, the J gene TRBJ2-7; weak D call: TRBD2 (5 bases). The V gene's germline CDR1 is GTSNPN and CDR2 SVGIG (reference sequence). Trimming left V 1 base short and J 2 bases short, with 15 bases between. There are 15 residues in the CDR3. CDR3 nucleotide sequence: TGTGCCTGGAGTGGAGGGAGATACCTCGCCTACGAGCAGTACTTC. Translation gives CAWSGGRYLAYEQYF.